The rows below give T cell receptor beta chains drawn from one sample of a study of blood T cell repertoires in COVID-19. Profiled with immunoSEQ multiplex PCR; TCRdb holds only in-frame clones, not every one. The data hold more than 65,000 clones, with 87% observed a single time. The sequenced sample consisted of peripheral blood. The receptors stem from a man in his sixties with acute or convalescent COVID-19. Both conserved end residues are part of each CDR3. A D gene is named only where the DNA matches it firmly. The size field is filled for only some rows; it gives once, few, many or a size class.

V gene: TRBV10-3
J gene: TRBJ1-6
D gene: NA
clone size: NA
CDR3 protein: CAAQGQQGSPLHF
CDR3 DNA: TGTGCCGCCCAAGGACAGCAGGGTTCACCCCTCCACTTT

V gene: TRBV5-5
J gene: TRBJ2-3
D gene: NA
clone size: NA
CDR3 protein: CASSLDRDITDTQYF
CDR3 DNA: TGTGCCAGCAGCCTCGACAGAGATATCACAGATACGCAGTATTTT

V gene: TRBV6-2/TRBV6-3
J gene: TRBJ1-5
D gene: TRBD1
clone size: NA
CDR3 protein: CASSGPHATGFYNQPQHF
CDR3 DNA: TGTGCCAGCAGCGGCCCCCATGCGACAGGGTTTTACAATCAGCCCCAGCATTTT

V gene: TRBV2
J gene: TRBJ2-1
D gene: TRBD2
clone size: NA
CDR3 protein: CASRTSGDYNEQFF
CDR3 DNA: TGTGCCAGCCGGACTAGCGGGGACTACAATGAGCAGTTCTTC

V gene: TRBV6-1
J gene: TRBJ2-2
D gene: TRBD2
clone size: NA
CDR3 protein: CASSEVLAGPPSTGELFF
CDR3 DNA: TGTGCCAGCAGTGAAGTGCTAGCGGGGCCCCCTAGCACCGGGGAGCTGTTTTTT

V gene: TRBV15
J gene: TRBJ2-7
D gene: NA
clone size: few
CDR3 protein: CATSREVGVRGEQYF
CDR3 DNA: TGTGCCACCAGCAGAGAGGTAGGGGTCAGGGGCGAGCAGTACTTC

V gene: TRBV2
J gene: TRBJ2-7
D gene: TRBD1
clone size: NA
CDR3 protein: CASQTRDSPYEQYF
CDR3 DNA: TGTGCCAGCCAAACCCGGGACAGTCCCTACGAGCAGTACTTC

V gene: TRBV18
J gene: TRBJ1-2
D gene: NA
clone size: NA
CDR3 protein: CASSPTGGVGLNYGYTF
CDR3 DNA: TGTGCCAGCTCACCTACAGGTGGGGTAGGTTTGAACTATGGCTACACCTTC

V gene: TRBV19
J gene: TRBJ2-1
D gene: NA
clone size: NA
CDR3 protein: CASSMGGLHGDEQFF
CDR3 DNA: TGTGCCAGTAGTATGGGCGGGCTCCACGGCGATGAGCAGTTCTTC

V gene: TRBV7-2
J gene: TRBJ2-7
D gene: TRBD1
clone size: NA
CDR3 protein: CASSPGQGYEQYF
CDR3 DNA: TGTGCCAGCAGCCCCGGACAGGGGTACGAGCAGTACTTC

V gene: TRBV24-1
J gene: TRBJ2-5
D gene: TRBD1
clone size: NA
CDR3 protein: CATSATGTGSQETQYF
CDR3 DNA: TGTGCCACCAGCGCCACCGGGACAGGGTCCCAAGAGACCCAGTACTTC

V gene: TRBV30
J gene: TRBJ2-1
D gene: NA
clone size: NA
CDR3 protein: CAWTGGTINEQFF
CDR3 DNA: TGTGCCTGGACGGGGGGCACCATCAATGAGCAGTTCTTC

V gene: TRBV2
J gene: TRBJ1-4
D gene: NA
clone size: NA
CDR3 protein: CASLYRATNEKLFF
CDR3 DNA: TGTGCCAGCCTATACAGGGCAACTAATGAAAAACTGTTTTTT

V gene: TRBV21-1
J gene: TRBJ1-2
D gene: NA
clone size: NA
CDR3 protein: CANIPGQGAMWYGYTF
CDR3 DNA: TGTGCCAATATACCGGGACAGGGGGCGATGTGGTATGGCTACACCTTC

V gene: TRBV7-6
J gene: TRBJ2-3
D gene: NA
clone size: NA
CDR3 protein: CASSLGGTYTDTQYF
CDR3 DNA: TGTGCCAGCAGCTTGGGGGGAACATACACAGATACGCAGTATTTT

V gene: TRBV9
J gene: TRBJ1-5
D gene: TRBD1
clone size: NA
CDR3 protein: CASSRSAGGSNQPQHF
CDR3 DNA: TGTGCCAGCAGCCGGAGTGCAGGGGGGAGCAATCAGCCCCAGCATTTT

V gene: TRBV6-5
J gene: TRBJ2-1
D gene: TRBD2
clone size: NA
CDR3 protein: CASWTSGGVGEQFF
CDR3 DNA: TGTGCCAGCTGGACTAGCGGGGGGGTCGGCGAGCAGTTCTTC

V gene: TRBV2
J gene: TRBJ1-2
D gene: NA
clone size: NA
CDR3 protein: CASSQALRVGANYGYTF
CDR3 DNA: TGTGCCAGCTCGCAGGCACTACGGGTCGGGGCTAACTATGGCTACACCTTC

V gene: TRBV6-6
J gene: TRBJ1-1
D gene: NA
clone size: NA
CDR3 protein: CASSYDRRNTEAFF
CDR3 DNA: TGTGCCAGCAGTTATGACAGGAGAAACACTGAAGCTTTCTTT

V gene: TRBV4-1
J gene: TRBJ1-2
D gene: NA
clone size: NA
CDR3 protein: CASSRNEPRNGGRSRGYTF
CDR3 DNA: TGCGCCAGCAGCCGAAATGAGCCACGCAACGGAGGGAGGAGTCGTGGCTACACCTTC

V gene: TRBV5-1
J gene: TRBJ1-3
D gene: NA
clone size: NA
CDR3 protein: CASSSAGGNTIYF
CDR3 DNA: TGCGCCAGCAGCTCAGCAGGTGGAAACACCATATATTTT

V gene: TRBV7-3
J gene: TRBJ2-3
D gene: TRBD2
clone size: NA
CDR3 protein: CASSSPPGGGTDTQYF
CDR3 DNA: TGTGCCAGCAGCTCCCCCCCTGGGGGGGGGACAGATACGCAGTATTTT

V gene: TRBV15
J gene: TRBJ2-2
D gene: TRBD1
clone size: NA
CDR3 protein: CATSSGQGWGTGELFF
CDR3 DNA: TGTGCCACCAGCAGTGGACAGGGGTGGGGTACCGGGGAGCTGTTTTTT

V gene: TRBV27
J gene: TRBJ2-7
D gene: NA
clone size: NA
CDR3 protein: CASSATGPVGEQYF
CDR3 DNA: TGTGCCAGCAGCGCGACAGGCCCTGTGGGGGAGCAGTACTTC

V gene: TRBV4-3
J gene: TRBJ1-2
D gene: TRBD1
clone size: NA
CDR3 protein: CASSQGGGTDTNYGYTF
CDR3 DNA: TGCGCCAGCAGCCAAGGAGGCGGGACAGACACTAACTATGGCTACACCTTC

V gene: TRBV5-8
J gene: TRBJ2-7
D gene: NA
clone size: NA
CDR3 protein: CASSEPNSGEQYF
CDR3 DNA: TGTGCCAGCAGCGAACCCAACAGCGGCGAGCAGTACTTC

V gene: TRBV7-6
J gene: TRBJ1-1
D gene: NA
clone size: NA
CDR3 protein: CASSLGGVETEAFF
CDR3 DNA: TGTGCCAGCAGCTTAGGGGGCGTTGAGACTGAAGCTTTCTTT

V gene: TRBV10-1
J gene: TRBJ2-7
D gene: NA
clone size: NA
CDR3 protein: CASSDIGLPLYF
CDR3 DNA: TGCGCCAGCAGTGACATTGGCCTTCCGCTGTACTTC

V gene: TRBV24-1
J gene: TRBJ2-3
D gene: NA
clone size: NA
CDR3 protein: CATSDSAADTDTQYF
CDR3 DNA: TGTGCCACCAGTGATTCGGCGGCGGACACAGATACGCAGTATTTT

V gene: TRBV24-1
J gene: TRBJ1-2
D gene: TRBD1
clone size: NA
CDR3 protein: CATSARTGFGYTF
CDR3 DNA: TGTGCCACCAGTGCCCGGACAGGGTTTGGCTACACCTTC

V gene: TRBV19
J gene: TRBJ1-5
D gene: TRBD1
clone size: NA
CDR3 protein: CASSMGQGNQPQHF
CDR3 DNA: TGTGCCAGTAGTATGGGACAGGGGAATCAGCCCCAGCATTTT

V gene: TRBV14
J gene: TRBJ1-2
D gene: TRBD1
clone size: NA
CDR3 protein: CASSQAVGQALLYGYTF
CDR3 DNA: TGTGCCAGCAGCCAAGCCGTGGGACAGGCCCTTCTCTATGGCTACACCTTC

V gene: TRBV6-2/TRBV6-3
J gene: TRBJ1-5
D gene: TRBD1
clone size: NA
CDR3 protein: CASSRRPPPGQDSNQPQHF
CDR3 DNA: TGTGCCAGCAGCCGAAGGCCGCCTCCGGGACAGGATAGCAATCAGCCCCAGCATTTT

V gene: TRBV7-9
J gene: TRBJ2-7
D gene: TRBD1
clone size: NA
CDR3 protein: CASSGTTGSIAYEQYF
CDR3 DNA: TGTGCCAGCAGCGGGACGACAGGGTCAATTGCCTACGAGCAGTACTTC

V gene: TRBV30
J gene: TRBJ2-3
D gene: TRBD2
clone size: NA
CDR3 protein: CAWSVLLAGGGTDTQYF
CDR3 DNA: TGTGCCTGGAGTGTACTCCTAGCGGGGGGAGGGACAGATACGCAGTATTTT

V gene: TRBV5-6
J gene: TRBJ2-3
D gene: TRBD1
clone size: NA
CDR3 protein: CASSLGGTGKWGTDTQYF
CDR3 DNA: TGTGCCAGCAGCTTGGGAGGGACAGGGAAATGGGGCACAGATACGCAGTATTTT

V gene: TRBV7-2
J gene: TRBJ2-1
D gene: NA
clone size: NA
CDR3 protein: CASGGRGSYNEQFF
CDR3 DNA: TGTGCCAGTGGGGGCCGGGGCTCCTACAATGAGCAGTTCTTC

V gene: TRBV2
J gene: TRBJ2-5
D gene: TRBD2
clone size: NA
CDR3 protein: CASSELSASWRGDQETQYF
CDR3 DNA: TGTGCCAGCAGTGAACTTAGCGCCTCCTGGCGGGGGGACCAAGAGACCCAGTACTTC

V gene: TRBV9
J gene: TRBJ2-1
D gene: TRBD2
clone size: NA
CDR3 protein: CASSVESSGEGEQFF
CDR3 DNA: TGTGCCAGCAGCGTAGAGTCTAGCGGGGAAGGTGAGCAGTTCTTC

V gene: TRBV30
J gene: TRBJ1-1
D gene: NA
clone size: NA
CDR3 protein: CAWDPPGGWNTEAFF
CDR3 DNA: TGTGCCTGGGACCCCCCGGGGGGATGGAACACTGAAGCTTTCTTT

V gene: TRBV3-1/TRBV3-2
J gene: TRBJ2-3
D gene: TRBD2
clone size: NA
CDR3 protein: CASSQLTHSGGRGADTQYF
CDR3 DNA: TGTGCCAGCAGCCAATTGACCCACAGCGGGGGACGTGGCGCAGATACGCAGTATTTT

V gene: TRBV18
J gene: TRBJ1-1
D gene: NA
clone size: NA
CDR3 protein: CASSPDSAEAFF
CDR3 DNA: TGTGCCAGCTCACCTGACAGCGCGGAAGCTTTCTTT

V gene: TRBV11-2
J gene: TRBJ2-1
D gene: TRBD2
clone size: NA
CDR3 protein: CASSPGGGLAYNEQFF
CDR3 DNA: TGTGCCAGCAGCCCCGGGGGGGGGCTAGCTTACAATGAGCAGTTCTTC

V gene: TRBV6-2/TRBV6-3
J gene: TRBJ1-2
D gene: TRBD1
clone size: NA
CDR3 protein: CASSYSGTAPYGYTF
CDR3 DNA: TGTGCCAGCAGTTACTCAGGGACAGCTCCTTATGGCTACACCTTC

V gene: TRBV12-3/TRBV12-4
J gene: TRBJ1-4
D gene: TRBD1
clone size: NA
CDR3 protein: CASRRQGNEKLFF
CDR3 DNA: TGTGCCAGCAGACGACAGGGAAATGAAAAACTGTTTTTT

V gene: TRBV20-1
J gene: TRBJ2-7
D gene: TRBD2
clone size: once
CDR3 protein: CSASSGTSRYEQYF
CDR3 DNA: TGCAGTGCTAGTTCCGGGACTAGCAGATACGAGCAGTACTTC

V gene: TRBV7-2
J gene: TRBJ2-2
D gene: NA
clone size: once
CDR3 protein: CASSLVGNTGELFF
CDR3 DNA: TGTGCCAGCAGCTTAGTCGGGAACACCGGGGAGCTGTTTTTT

V gene: TRBV30
J gene: TRBJ2-1
D gene: TRBD2
clone size: NA
CDR3 protein: CAWSPETSGVYNEQFF
CDR3 DNA: TGTGCCTGGAGTCCAGAGACTAGCGGGGTATACAATGAGCAGTTCTTC

V gene: TRBV14
J gene: TRBJ1-1
D gene: TRBD1
clone size: NA
CDR3 protein: CASSQVQGARGTEAFF
CDR3 DNA: TGTGCCAGCAGCCAAGTGCAGGGGGCACGGGGCACTGAAGCTTTCTTT

V gene: TRBV5-1
J gene: TRBJ2-5
D gene: NA
clone size: NA
CDR3 protein: CASSLGGAGAQETQYF
CDR3 DNA: TGCGCCAGCAGCTTGGGAGGTGCGGGGGCCCAAGAGACCCAGTACTTC

V gene: TRBV11-2
J gene: TRBJ2-7
D gene: NA
clone size: NA
CDR3 protein: CASRMTGTSEQYF
CDR3 DNA: TGTGCCAGCAGGATGACAGGAACCTCAGAGCAGTACTTC

V gene: TRBV5-4
J gene: TRBJ2-5
D gene: TRBD1
clone size: NA
CDR3 protein: CASSVYRGRETQYF
CDR3 DNA: TGTGCCAGCAGCGTATACAGGGGTCGTGAGACCCAGTACTTC

V gene: TRBV18
J gene: TRBJ2-7
D gene: TRBD1
clone size: NA
CDR3 protein: CASSLRDRSPGEQYF
CDR3 DNA: TGTGCCAGCTCACTAAGGGACAGGTCCCCGGGCGAGCAGTACTTC

V gene: TRBV11-2
J gene: TRBJ2-5
D gene: NA
clone size: NA
CDR3 protein: CASSPEGSGPGETQYF
CDR3 DNA: TGTGCCAGCAGCCCCGAGGGTAGCGGCCCCGGGGAGACCCAGTACTTC

V gene: TRBV19
J gene: TRBJ2-7
D gene: NA
clone size: NA
CDR3 protein: CASSPGYEQYF
CDR3 DNA: TGTGCCAGTAGTCCCGGTTACGAGCAGTACTTC

V gene: TRBV2
J gene: TRBJ2-1
D gene: NA
clone size: NA
CDR3 protein: CASSDPGSGINDEQFF
CDR3 DNA: TGTGCCAGCAGTGATCCCGGGAGTGGGATTAACGATGAGCAGTTCTTC

V gene: TRBV9
J gene: TRBJ2-5
D gene: TRBD1
clone size: NA
CDR3 protein: CASSVGTGDETQYF
CDR3 DNA: TGTGCCAGCAGCGTAGGGACAGGGGATGAGACCCAGTACTTC

V gene: TRBV2
J gene: TRBJ2-2
D gene: NA
clone size: NA
CDR3 protein: CASSERSLRSLSGELFF
CDR3 DNA: TGTGCCAGCAGTGAACGAAGTCTTCGGTCGCTGTCCGGGGAGCTGTTTTTT

V gene: TRBV4-3
J gene: TRBJ1-1
D gene: TRBD1
clone size: NA
CDR3 protein: CASSHSVQGARTEAFF
CDR3 DNA: TGCGCCAGCAGCCACTCGGTACAGGGGGCGAGGACTGAAGCTTTCTTT